Listed below are T cell receptor beta chains from one sample, sequenced in a study of read filtering for tumor transcriptome and immune sequencing. TCRdb processed the reads anew with MiXCR; each CDR3 protein has one entry. The sample has about 54,000 distinct CDR3 sequences; about 12% are singletons. Specimen: a population of CD138-negative cells sorted from bone marrow. These receptors came from a donor at least 40 years old with multiple myeloma. Both conserved end residues are part of each CDR3.

CASSLTGLGAGETQYF TRBV7-3
CASQEVSSYNEQFF TRBV5-1
CSVSPGAQAYEQYF TRBV29-1
CATRLTGFTEAFF TRBV24-1
CASSFSLNTGELFF TRBV7-2
CACSESSYEQYF TRBV30
CASSQEAGEGQPQHF TRBV4-1
CASSVGGGTSSTDTQYF TRBV9
CASSFLQETQYF TRBV5-1
CASSQTGNLEKLFF TRBV7-2
CASRRPGQGTTQYF TRBV19
CASSLFSGANVLTF TRBV6-2/TRBV6-3
CASSQTEGVYEQYF TRBV7-6
CASSLSRAGELFF TRBV7-3
CASRSPGTNTQYF TRBV6-1
CATRGTGGIHEQYF TRBV15
CASSLDSVDTQYF TRBV5-1
CASSLGKKTEAFF TRBV7-9
CSASSEGRSYGYTF TRBV20-1
CASSQGFRVDEQFF TRBV3-1
CASSYTGARYNEQFF TRBV6-5
CASSFQDSFDLLSGNTIYF TRBV28
CASRPPEGEGYTF TRBV6-6
CASSVGRQETQYF TRBV2
CASSIRTGGGEQFF TRBV5-1
CASSLAMRPNYGYTF TRBV12-3/TRBV12-4
CASSLRPGTGEDTQYF TRBV5-1
CASSELAGGTKETQYF TRBV10-2
CSASQGPLFHEQYF TRBV20-1
CASSSGQGGDQPQHF TRBV19
CSAILAGGPRAAYNEQFF TRBV20-1
CASSMSVSNEQFF TRBV7-6
CSAPRQGTGEAFF TRBV20-1
CASSLDYGELFF TRBV18
CASSLRTGHNQPQHF TRBV6-6
CSANHDVGGNEKLFF TRBV20-1
CASRPRRTYEQYF TRBV6-5
CASISTGQRGDYNEQFF TRBV5-5
CASSLDRGRFNYGYTF TRBV7-2
CASSSSGTAFYEQYF TRBV5-1
CSVRGQGKVYEQYF TRBV29-1
CASSLGSFTEAFF TRBV9
CASSLPGTGNTIYF TRBV5-1
CASSEGSYGYTF TRBV6-4
CATAGDDTGELFF TRBV6-5
CSVEGDPVTGELFF TRBV29-1